These T cell receptor beta chains were read from a single sample in a study of blood T cell repertoires in COVID-19. Assay: immunoSEQ multiplex PCR; the TCRdb copy retains only in-frame clones and omits some. The sample gives roughly 25,000 clones, 88% of which show up once; 22% is in the top ten. Sequencing was performed on peripheral blood. Receptor source: a man aged 70-80 years in a cohort sampled during active COVID-19. Each CDR3 is given with its conserved first and last residue. Where a row states a size, it is once, few, many or the class of an expanded clone; other rows omit it.

>16|TRBV28|TRBJ2-3|.
CASSSVAGVGTDTQYF
>19|TRBV16|TRBJ2-3|.
CASSQYLLRTGSSTDTQYF
>15|TRBV4-1|TRBJ1-4|.
CASSPPPQGNEKLFF
>15|TRBV7-2|TRBJ2-1|.
CASSWGLAIYNEQFF
>13|TRBV28|TRBJ2-7|once
CASLRDSSYEQYF
>15|TRBV7-2|TRBJ1-4|.
CASSPDRGRVEKLFF
>15|TRBV10-3|TRBJ2-2|.
CAISEIAGAPGELFF
>14|TRBV7-7|TRBJ2-1|.
CASSPLAGYNEQFF
>15|TRBV5-1|TRBJ2-2|.
CASSLQAGGTGELFF
>16|TRBV28|TRBJ1-5|.
CASSGPGHLRGQPQHF
>13|TRBV18|TRBJ2-7|.
CASSPGATDRQYF
>16|TRBV19|TRBJ2-7|.
CASSSKLAGGTYEQYF
>16|TRBV2|TRBJ2-1|.
CASSLQGRSSYNEQFF